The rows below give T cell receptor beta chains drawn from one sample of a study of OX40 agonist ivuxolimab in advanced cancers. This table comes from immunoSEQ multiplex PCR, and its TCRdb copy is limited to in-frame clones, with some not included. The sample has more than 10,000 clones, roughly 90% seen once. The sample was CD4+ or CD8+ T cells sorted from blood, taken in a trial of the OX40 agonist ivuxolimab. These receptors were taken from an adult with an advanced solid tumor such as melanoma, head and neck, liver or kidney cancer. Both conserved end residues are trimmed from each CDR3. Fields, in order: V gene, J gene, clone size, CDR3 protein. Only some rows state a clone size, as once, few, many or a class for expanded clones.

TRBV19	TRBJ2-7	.	ASSMIRDRGYEQY
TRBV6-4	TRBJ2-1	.	ASSEGSYNEQF
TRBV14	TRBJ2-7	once	ASSPDGGYEQY
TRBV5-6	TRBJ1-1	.	ASSLQGTEAF
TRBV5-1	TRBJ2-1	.	ASTLRLSRTSSYNEQF
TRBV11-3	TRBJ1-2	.	ASSSGRNYGYT
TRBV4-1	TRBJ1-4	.	ASSRQALDNEKLF
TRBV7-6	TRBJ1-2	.	ASSLGGGRPPPYGYT
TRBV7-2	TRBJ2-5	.	ASSPGTGLTNQETQY
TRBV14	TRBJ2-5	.	ASSQALQETQY
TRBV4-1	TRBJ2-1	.	ASSRSSNEQF
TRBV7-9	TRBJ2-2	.	ASSPGQSTGELF
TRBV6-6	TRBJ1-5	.	ASSRLVEGNQPQH
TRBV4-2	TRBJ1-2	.	ASSQDWDVDGYT
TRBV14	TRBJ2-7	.	ASSPLTSGPYEQY